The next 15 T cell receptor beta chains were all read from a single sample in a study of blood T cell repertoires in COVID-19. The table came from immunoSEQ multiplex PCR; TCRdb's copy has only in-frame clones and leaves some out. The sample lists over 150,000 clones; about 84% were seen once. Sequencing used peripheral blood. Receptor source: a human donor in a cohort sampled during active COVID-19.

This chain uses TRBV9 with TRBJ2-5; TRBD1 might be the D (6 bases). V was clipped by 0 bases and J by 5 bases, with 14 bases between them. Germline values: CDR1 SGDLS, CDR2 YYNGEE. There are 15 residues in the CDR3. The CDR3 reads CASSVGRGRIETQYF. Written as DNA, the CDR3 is TGTGCCAGCAGCGTAGGCAGGGGCAGAATCGAGACCCAGTACTTC.

Here the CDR3 reads CASSESGGGTGELFF. CDR3 nucleotide sequence: TGTGCCAGCAGCGAGTCGGGGGGAGGAACCGGGGAGCTGTTTTTT. The chain joins TRBV13 to TRBJ2-2, with 7 bases matching TRBD2. CDR3 length equals 15 residues. The germline V gene has CDR1 PRHDT and CDR2 FYEKMQ (reference sequence). The V segment lost 5 bases and the J segment 5 bases; nucleotides outside the gene matches: 8. The whole variable domain, remainder taken from reference TRBV13 and TRBJ2-2, is AAGVIQSPRHLIKEKRETATLKCYPIPRHDTVYWYQQGPGQDPQFLISFYEKMQSDKGSIPDRFSAQQFSDYHSELNMSSLELGDSALYFCASSESGGGTGELFFGEGSRLTVL.

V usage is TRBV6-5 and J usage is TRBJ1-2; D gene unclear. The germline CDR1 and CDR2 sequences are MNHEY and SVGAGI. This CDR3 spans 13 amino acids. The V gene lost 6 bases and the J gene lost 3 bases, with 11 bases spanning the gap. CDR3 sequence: CASSERSDYGYTF. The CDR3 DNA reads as TGTGCCAGCAGCGAGAGGTCAGACTATGGCTACACCTTC.

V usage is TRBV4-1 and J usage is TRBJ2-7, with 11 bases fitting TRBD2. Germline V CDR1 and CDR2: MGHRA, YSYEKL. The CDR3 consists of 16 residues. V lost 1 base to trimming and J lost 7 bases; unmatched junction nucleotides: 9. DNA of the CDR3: TGCGCCAGCAGCCAAGTCCTGACTAGCGGGGCGCGAGAGCAGTACTTC. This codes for CASSQVLTSGAREQYF.

The CDR3 region is CACTGQGAYEQYF. In DNA form, the CDR3 reads TGTGCCTGCACTGGGCAGGGGGCCTACGAGCAGTACTTC. V is TRBV30 and J is TRBJ2-7, with 7 positions matching TRBD1. Germline assignment: CDR1 GTSNPN and CDR2 SVGIG (reference sequence). The CDR3 length is 13 residues. V lost 6 bases to trimming and J lost 2 bases; unmatched junction nucleotides: 7.

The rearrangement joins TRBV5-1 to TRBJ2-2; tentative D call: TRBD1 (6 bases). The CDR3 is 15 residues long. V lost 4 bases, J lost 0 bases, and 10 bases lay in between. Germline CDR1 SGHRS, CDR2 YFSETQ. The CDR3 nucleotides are TGCGCCAGCAGCGCCGACAGGTCGAACACCGGGGAGCTGTTTTTT. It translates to CASSADRSNTGELFF.

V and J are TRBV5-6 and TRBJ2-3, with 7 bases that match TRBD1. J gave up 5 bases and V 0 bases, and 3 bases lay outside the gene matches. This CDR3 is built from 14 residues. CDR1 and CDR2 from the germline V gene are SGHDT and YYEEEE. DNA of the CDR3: TGTGCCAGCAGCTTGGGGGGGACAGAAGATACGCAGTATTTT. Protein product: CASSLGGTEDTQYF.

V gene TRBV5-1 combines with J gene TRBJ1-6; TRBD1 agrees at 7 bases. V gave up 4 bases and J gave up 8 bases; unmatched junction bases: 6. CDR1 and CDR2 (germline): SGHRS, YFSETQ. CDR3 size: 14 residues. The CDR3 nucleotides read TGCGCCAGCAGCCTGAGACAGGGAGATTCACCCCTCCACTTT. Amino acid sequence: CASSLRQGDSPLHF.

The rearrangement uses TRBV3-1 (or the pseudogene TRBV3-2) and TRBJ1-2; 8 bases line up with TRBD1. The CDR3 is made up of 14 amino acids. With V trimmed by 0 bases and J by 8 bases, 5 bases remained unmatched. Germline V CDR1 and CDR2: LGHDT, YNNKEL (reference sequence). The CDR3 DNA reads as TGTGCCAGCAGCCAAGATTGGCGGGACAGGGGCTACACCTTC. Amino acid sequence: CASSQDWRDRGYTF.

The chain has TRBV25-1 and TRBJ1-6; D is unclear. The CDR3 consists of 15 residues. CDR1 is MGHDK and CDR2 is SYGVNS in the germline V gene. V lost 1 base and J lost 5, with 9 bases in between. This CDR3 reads CASSEWAGDNSPLHF. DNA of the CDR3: TGTGCCAGCAGTGAATGGGCGGGAGATAATTCACCCCTCCACTTT.

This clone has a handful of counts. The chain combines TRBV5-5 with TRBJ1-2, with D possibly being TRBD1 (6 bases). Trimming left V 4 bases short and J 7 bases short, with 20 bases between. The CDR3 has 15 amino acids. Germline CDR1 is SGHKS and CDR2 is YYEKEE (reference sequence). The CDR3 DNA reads TGTGCCAGCAGCCTTACAGGGCCCAAGGTCTTTGGCTACACCTTC. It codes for CASSLTGPKVFGYTF.

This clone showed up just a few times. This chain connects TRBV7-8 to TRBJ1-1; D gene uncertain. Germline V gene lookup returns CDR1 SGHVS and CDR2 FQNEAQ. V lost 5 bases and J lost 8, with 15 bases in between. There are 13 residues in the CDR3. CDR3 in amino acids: CASSPYPGGEAFF. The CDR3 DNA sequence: TGTGCCAGCAGCCCCTACCCGGGTGGAGAAGCTTTCTTT.

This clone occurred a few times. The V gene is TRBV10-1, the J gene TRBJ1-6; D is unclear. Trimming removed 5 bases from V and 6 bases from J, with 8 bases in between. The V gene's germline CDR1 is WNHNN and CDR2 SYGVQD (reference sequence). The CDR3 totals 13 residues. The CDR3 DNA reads TGCGCCAGCAGTCCTTGGGCTAATTCACCCCTCCACTTT. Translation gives CASSPWANSPLHF.

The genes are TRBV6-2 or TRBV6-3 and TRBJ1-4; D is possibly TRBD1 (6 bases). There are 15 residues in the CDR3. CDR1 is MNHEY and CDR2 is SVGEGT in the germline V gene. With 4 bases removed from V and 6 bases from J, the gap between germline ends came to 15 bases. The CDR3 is CASSSPGTGHEKLFF. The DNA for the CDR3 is TGTGCCAGCAGTTCGCCCGGCACAGGGCATGAAAAACTGTTTTTT.

CDR3 protein: CAISRDSAADTQYF. CDR3 coding DNA: TGTGCCATCAGTAGGGACAGTGCGGCAGATACGCAGTATTTT. The rearrangement uses TRBV10-3 and TRBJ2-3; 7 bases agree with TRBD1. This CDR3 spans 14 amino acids. The junction had 6 bases not matched to a gene; V was cut back by 5 bases and J by 4 bases. The germline V gene has CDR1 ENHRY and CDR2 SYGVKD.